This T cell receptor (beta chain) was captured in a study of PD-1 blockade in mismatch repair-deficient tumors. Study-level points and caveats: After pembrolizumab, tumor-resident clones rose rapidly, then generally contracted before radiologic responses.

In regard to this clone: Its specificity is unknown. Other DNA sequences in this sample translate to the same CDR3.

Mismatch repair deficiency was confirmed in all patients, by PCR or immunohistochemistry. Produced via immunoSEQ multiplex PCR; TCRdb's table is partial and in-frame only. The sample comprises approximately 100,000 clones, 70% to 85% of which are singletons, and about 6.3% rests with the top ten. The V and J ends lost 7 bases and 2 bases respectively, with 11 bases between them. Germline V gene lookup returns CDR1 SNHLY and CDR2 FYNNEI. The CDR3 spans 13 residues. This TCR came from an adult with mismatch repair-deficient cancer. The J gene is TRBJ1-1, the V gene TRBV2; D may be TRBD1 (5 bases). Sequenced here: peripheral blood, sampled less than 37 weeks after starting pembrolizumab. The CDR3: CASTGTANTEAFF. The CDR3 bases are TGTGCCAGCACCGGGACCGCTAACACTGAAGCTTTCTTT.